The subject of this entry is one T cell receptor beta chain. These data come from a study of blood T cell repertoires in COVID-19. In the study overall: Acute-phase and convalescent COVID-19 samples originated in the United States, Italy and Spain.

CDR3 length equals 17 residues. Trimming took off 0 bases at V and 0 bases at J, with 13 bases between the two ends. Per the germline V gene, CDR1 is SGHRS and CDR2 is YFSETQ. Enrolled through a virtual design, the participants were between roughly 18 and 90 years of age and came from about two dozen US areas. Participants' own reports of clinical history determined their cohort assignment. In the original analysis: Cell counts per sample came from amplifying reference gene primers. TCRdb keeps only in-frame clones here, not all; method: immunoSEQ multiplex PCR. V, J and clone size are taken as reported in that table, and D and trimming were inferred from the DNA itself. The sample has about 300,000 clones, 70% to 90% seen once.

The origin of this receptor is a woman between 25 and 40 years old who had recovered from COVID-19. Sequenced sample: PBMCs or T cells enriched from blood (not recorded which). The chain is built from TRBV5-1 and TRBJ1-3; a weak D match, TRBD1 (5 bases). CDR3 DNA sequence: TGCGCCAGCAGCTTGGGGAGAACAGGAGTCTCTGGAAACACCATATATTTT. Protein product: CASSLGRTGVSGNTIYF.